This T cell receptor (beta chain) was sequenced during a study of OX40 agonist ivuxolimab in advanced cancers. Study summary: Eligibility rules accepted prior anti-PD-1, anti-PD-L1 or anti-CTLA-4 therapy, and roughly 40% had some. General study points: Both blood CD4+ and CD8+ T cells showed clonal growth by week 6 at 0.1 to 3.0 mg/kg.

The table came from immunoSEQ multiplex PCR; TCRdb's copy has only in-frame clones and leaves some out. The table has roughly 90,000 clones, around 90% seen once. Germline trimming cut 1 base from V and 0 bases from J; bases unmatched to any gene: 9. The CDR3 is 18 residues long. CDR1 and CDR2 (germline): LNHNV, YYDKDF (reference sequence). Comment on this clone: Its antigen is still unknown.

Systemic immunosuppression or autoimmune disease history was grounds to exclude patients. The rearrangement joins TRBV15 to TRBJ2-5, with 9 positions matching TRBD2. The specimen was CD4+ or CD8+ T cells sorted from blood, collected in a trial of the OX40 agonist ivuxolimab. The receptor's source is an adult with an advanced solid tumor such as melanoma, head and neck, liver or kidney cancer. CDR3 nucleotides: TGTGCCACCAGCAGAGCCCGCAGCGGGGGGCCGTACCAAGAGACCCAGTACTTC. Protein sequence: CATSRARSGGPYQETQYF.